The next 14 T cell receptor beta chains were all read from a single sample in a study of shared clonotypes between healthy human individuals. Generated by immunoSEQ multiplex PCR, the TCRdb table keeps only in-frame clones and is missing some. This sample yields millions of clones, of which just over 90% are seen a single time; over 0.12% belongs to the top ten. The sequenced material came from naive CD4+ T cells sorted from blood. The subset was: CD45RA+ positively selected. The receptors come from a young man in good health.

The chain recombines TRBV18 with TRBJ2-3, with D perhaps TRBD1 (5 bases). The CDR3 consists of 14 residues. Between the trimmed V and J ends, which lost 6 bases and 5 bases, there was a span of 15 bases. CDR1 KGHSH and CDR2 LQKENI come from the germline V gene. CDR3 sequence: CASSQGFAIDTQYF. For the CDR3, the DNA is TGTGCCAGCTCCCAGGGCTTCGCTATAGATACGCAGTATTTT.

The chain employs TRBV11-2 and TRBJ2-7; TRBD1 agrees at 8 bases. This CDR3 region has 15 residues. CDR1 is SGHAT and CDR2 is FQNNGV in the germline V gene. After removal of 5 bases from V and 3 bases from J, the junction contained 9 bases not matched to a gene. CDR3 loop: CASSGQGAGGYEQYF. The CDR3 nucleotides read TGTGCCAGCAGCGGCCAGGGGGCAGGAGGCTACGAGCAGTACTTC.

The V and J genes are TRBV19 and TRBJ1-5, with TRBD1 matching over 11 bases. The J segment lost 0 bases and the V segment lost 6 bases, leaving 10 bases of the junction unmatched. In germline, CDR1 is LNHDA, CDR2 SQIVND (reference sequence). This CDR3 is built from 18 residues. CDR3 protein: CASRTGTGGGNSNQPQHF. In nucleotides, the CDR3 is TGTGCCAGTAGGACCGGGACAGGGGGAGGAAATAGCAATCAGCCCCAGCATTTT.

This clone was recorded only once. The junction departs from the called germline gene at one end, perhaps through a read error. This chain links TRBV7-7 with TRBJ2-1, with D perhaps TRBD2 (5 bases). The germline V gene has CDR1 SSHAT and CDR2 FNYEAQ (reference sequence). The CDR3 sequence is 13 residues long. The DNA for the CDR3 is TGTGCTAGCAGCCTCCAGCGGAACAATGAGCAGTTCTTC. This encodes CASSLQRNNEQFF.

CDR3 nucleotides: TGTGCCAGCAGTTTATCGCAGGGGGCGAGCAATCAGCCCCAGCATTTT. Translating gives CASSLSQGASNQPQHF. The chain uses TRBV27 and TRBJ1-5; 8 bases match TRBD1. The CDR3 is made up of 16 amino acids. Trimming took 0 bases from V and 1 from J; bases not matched to a gene: 2. CDR1 and CDR2 from the germline V gene are MNHEY and SMNVEV (reference sequence).

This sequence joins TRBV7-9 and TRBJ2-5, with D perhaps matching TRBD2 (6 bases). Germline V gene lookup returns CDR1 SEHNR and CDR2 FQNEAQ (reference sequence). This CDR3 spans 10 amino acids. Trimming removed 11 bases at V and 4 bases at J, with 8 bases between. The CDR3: CAGGLETQYF. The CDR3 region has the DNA TGTGCCGGGGGACTAGAGACCCAGTACTTC.

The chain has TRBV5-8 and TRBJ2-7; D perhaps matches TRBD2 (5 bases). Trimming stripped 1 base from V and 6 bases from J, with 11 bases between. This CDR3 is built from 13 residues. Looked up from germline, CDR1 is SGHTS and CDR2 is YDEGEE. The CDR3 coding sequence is TGTGCCAGCAGCTTGTCGAGGGTACGCGAGCAGTACTTC. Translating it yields CASSLSRVREQYF. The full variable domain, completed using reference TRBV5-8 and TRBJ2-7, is EAGVTQSPTHLIKTRGQQATLRCSPISGHTSVYWYQQALGLGLQFLLWYDEGEERNRGNFPPRFSGRQFPNYSSELNVNALELEDSALYLCASSLSRVREQYFGPGTRLTVT.

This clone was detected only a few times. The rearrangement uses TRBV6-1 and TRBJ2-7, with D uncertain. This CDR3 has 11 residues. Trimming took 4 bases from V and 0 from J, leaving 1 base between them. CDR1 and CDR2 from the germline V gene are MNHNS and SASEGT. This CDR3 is CASSASYEQYF. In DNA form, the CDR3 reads TGTGCCAGCAGTGCCTCCTACGAGCAGTACTTC.

The CDR3 spells CASSIQQGNTGELFF. Here the CDR3 DNA reads TGTGCCAGTAGTATACAACAGGGAAACACCGGGGAGCTGTTTTTT. V gene TRBV19 combines with J gene TRBJ2-2, with a possible D match to TRBD1 (6 bases). This CDR3 is built from 15 residues. V lost 2 bases to trimming and J lost 2 bases, with 9 bases between them. The germline gives CDR1 LNHDA, CDR2 SQIVND (reference sequence). Full variable domain (outside the CDR3, taken from reference TRBV19 and TRBJ2-2): DGGITQSPKYLFRKEGQNVTLSCEQNLNHDAMYWYRQDPGQGLRLIYYSQIVNDFQKGDIAEGYSVSREKKESFPLTVTSAQKNPTAFYLCASSIQQGNTGELFFGEGSRLTVL.

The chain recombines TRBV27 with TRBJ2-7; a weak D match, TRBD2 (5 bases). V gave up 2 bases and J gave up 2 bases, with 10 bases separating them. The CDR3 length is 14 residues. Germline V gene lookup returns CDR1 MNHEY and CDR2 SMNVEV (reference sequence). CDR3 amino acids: CASSLEGPTYEQYF. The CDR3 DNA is TGTGCCAGCAGTTTAGAGGGTCCCACCTACGAGCAGTACTTC.

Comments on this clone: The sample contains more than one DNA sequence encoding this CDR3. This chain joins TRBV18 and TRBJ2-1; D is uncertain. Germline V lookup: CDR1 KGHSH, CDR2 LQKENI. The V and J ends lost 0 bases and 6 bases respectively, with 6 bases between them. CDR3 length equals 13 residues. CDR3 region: CASSPPTSNEQFF. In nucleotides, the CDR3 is TGTGCCAGCTCACCACCGACGAGCAATGAGCAGTTCTTC.

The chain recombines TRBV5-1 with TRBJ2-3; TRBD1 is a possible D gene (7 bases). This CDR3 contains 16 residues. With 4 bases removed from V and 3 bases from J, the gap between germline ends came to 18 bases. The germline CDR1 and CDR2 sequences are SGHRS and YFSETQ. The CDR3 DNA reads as TGCGCCAGCAGCAGGATGGAGGGGGCGCGTACAGATACGCAGTATTTT. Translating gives CASSRMEGARTDTQYF.

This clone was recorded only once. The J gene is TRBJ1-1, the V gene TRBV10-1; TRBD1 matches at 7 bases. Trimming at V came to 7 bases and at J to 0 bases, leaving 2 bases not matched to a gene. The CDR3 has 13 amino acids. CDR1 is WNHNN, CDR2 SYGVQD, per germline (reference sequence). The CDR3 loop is CASMGQMNTEAFF. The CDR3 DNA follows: TGCGCCAGCATGGGACAGATGAACACTGAAGCTTTCTTT.

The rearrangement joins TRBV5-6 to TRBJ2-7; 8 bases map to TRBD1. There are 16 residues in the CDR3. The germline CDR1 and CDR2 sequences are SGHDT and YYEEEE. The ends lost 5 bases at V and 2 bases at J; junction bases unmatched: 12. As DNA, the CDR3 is TGTGCCAGCAGTCTCCGGCTGGACAGGGTGGCCTACGAGCAGTACTTC. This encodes CASSLRLDRVAYEQYF.